Each of the 29 T cell receptor beta chains below was sequenced from the same sample in a study of OX40 agonist ivuxolimab in advanced cancers. Assay: immunoSEQ multiplex PCR; the TCRdb copy retains only in-frame clones and omits some. The repertoire holds 70,000 to 80,000 clones, with over 70% as singletons. Sequenced here: CD4+ or CD8+ T cells sorted from blood, sampled in a trial of the OX40 agonist ivuxolimab. The origin of the receptors is an adult with an advanced solid tumor such as melanoma, head and neck, liver or kidney cancer.

This clone appeared many times. The gene calls are TRBV6-4 and TRBJ2-3; perhaps TRBD2 as D (6 bases). This CDR3 has 13 amino acids. CDR1 is MRHNA, CDR2 SNTAGT, per germline. Trimming took off 4 bases at V and 1 base at J, with 6 bases between the two ends. The CDR3 region has the DNA TGTGCCAGCAGTGCGGGGGGCACAGATACGCAGTATTTT. It specifies CASSAGGTDTQYF.

The rearrangement uses TRBV19 and TRBJ2-1; D uncertain. CDR3 size: 14 residues. The V and J ends lost 1 base and 7 bases respectively, with 11 bases between them. CDR1 is LNHDA and CDR2 is SQIVND in the germline V gene (reference sequence). The CDR3 here is CASSIGVPENEQFF. The CDR3 DNA is TGTGCCAGTAGTATAGGGGTCCCGGAGAATGAGCAGTTCTTC.

The chain combines TRBV5-5 with TRBJ2-3, with D perhaps TRBD2 (6 bases). V was cut by 0 bases and J by 2 bases, with 13 bases left in between. Germline CDR1 is SGHKS and CDR2 is YYEKEE (reference sequence). This CDR3 has 16 amino acids. DNA for the CDR3: TGTGCCAGCAGCTTGGCCGGGACTGAATACACAGATACGCAGTATTTT. It yields the protein CASSLAGTEYTDTQYF.

This chain uses TRBV5-1 with TRBJ2-7; the D gene is possibly TRBD1 (5 bases). This CDR3 has 14 residues. Per the germline V gene, CDR1 is SGHRS and CDR2 is YFSETQ. With 1 base removed from V and 0 bases from J, the gap between germline ends came to 8 bases. CDR3 coding DNA: TGCGCCAGCAGCTTGAGACAGCTCTCCTACGAGCAGTACTTC. Translating it yields CASSLRQLSYEQYF.

The chain couples TRBV6-5 to TRBJ2-1; 8 bases map to TRBD1. The CDR3 loop spans 15 amino acids. Per germline, CDR1 MNHEY and CDR2 SVGAGI. Trimming at V came to 7 bases and at J to 3 bases, leaving 8 bases not matched to a gene. CDR3 DNA sequence: TGTGCCAGCATCATTGACAGGGGCGGCTACAATGAGCAGTTCTTC. Amino acid sequence: CASIIDRGGYNEQFF.

This clone appeared a single time. The CDR3 loop is CASSPAVDAPLHF. For the CDR3, the DNA is TGTGCCAGCAGCCCCGCGGTGGATGCACCCCTCCACTTT. The J gene is TRBJ1-6, the V gene TRBV5-5; D is undetermined. V shed 4 bases and J shed 11 bases, with 13 bases lying between them. CDR1 is SGHKS, CDR2 YYEKEE, per germline (reference sequence). The CDR3 totals 13 residues.

This chain joins TRBV5-1 and TRBJ1-4, with TRBD1 as a possible D gene (6 bases). The CDR3 runs 16 residues. V was trimmed by 0 bases and J by 0 bases, leaving 9 bases between them. Germline CDR1 reads SGHRS; CDR2 reads YFSETQ. The CDR3 sequence: CASSLAAGATNEKLFF. CDR3 in DNA: TGCGCCAGCAGCTTGGCGGCAGGGGCAACTAATGAAAAACTGTTTTTT.

This chain uses TRBV5-1 with TRBJ1-1; 7 bases match TRBD1. The trim removed 5 bases at V and 1 base at J, leaving 11 bases unmatched. CDR1 is SGHRS, CDR2 YFSETQ, per germline. The CDR3 extends over 16 amino acids. In DNA form, the CDR3 reads TGCGCCAGCAGAACTGGACAGGCCGTAGGGAACACTGAAGCTTTCTTT. It encodes CASRTGQAVGNTEAFF.

The chain employs TRBV6-6 and TRBJ1-2, with TRBD1 matching over 7 bases. This CDR3 region has 15 residues. Germline V gene lookup returns CDR1 MNHNY and CDR2 SVGAGI (reference sequence). The V and J ends lost 6 bases and 4 bases, in that order; junction bases with no gene match: 11. CDR3 DNA sequence: TGTGCCAGCAGGGGGCCCGGGACAGAACTCTATGGCTACACCTTC. It codes for CASRGPGTELYGYTF.

The chain uses TRBV5-1 and TRBJ2-7; D call uncertain. V lost 0 bases and J lost 4, with 17 bases in between. The CDR3 is 16 residues long. Per germline, CDR1 SGHRS and CDR2 YFSETQ. The CDR3 sequence: CASSLGRAAGGYEQYF. The CDR3 region has the DNA TGCGCCAGCAGCTTGGGACGGGCGGCAGGCGGTTACGAGCAGTACTTC.

V gene TRBV28 combines with J gene TRBJ1-4, with D tentatively TRBD1 (5 bases). V lost 6 bases, J lost 3 bases, and 23 bases lay in between. This CDR3 is built from 18 residues. Germline V gene lookup returns CDR1 MDHEN and CDR2 SYDVKM. This CDR3 reads CASSPTTLRQRSNEKLFF. As DNA, the CDR3 is TGTGCCAGCAGCCCAACCACCCTACGACAGAGATCTAATGAAAAACTGTTTTTT.

This chain connects TRBV5-1 to TRBJ2-5, with TRBD2 identical over 14 bases. V shed 4 bases and J 0 bases; nucleotides not matched to a gene: 5. The CDR3 totals 17 residues. Germline assignment: CDR1 SGHRS and CDR2 YFSETQ. CDR3 in amino acids: CASSPGLAGVYQETQYF. The CDR3 DNA reads as TGCGCCAGCAGCCCGGGACTAGCGGGAGTGTACCAAGAGACCCAGTACTTC.

The V call is TRBV27, the J call TRBJ2-7; 7 bases match TRBD2. This CDR3 is built from 14 residues. The V gene end was trimmed by 6 bases and the J gene end by 6 bases; junction bases not matched to a gene: 11. Germline assignment: CDR1 MNHEY and CDR2 SMNVEV (reference sequence). Here the CDR3 DNA reads TGTGCCAGCAGCCCTCGGGGGAGGGCGGGCGAGCAGTACTTC. Translated, it gives CASSPRGRAGEQYF.

V and J are TRBV30 and TRBJ1-2; D remains unclear. The CDR3 contains 15 residues. Germline CDR1 GTSNPN, CDR2 SVGIG (reference sequence). Trimming pared 2 bases from V and 5 bases from J, leaving 18 bases between. The CDR3 sequence: CAWSRTPKGYYGYTF. In nucleotides, the CDR3 is TGTGCCTGGAGTCGAACCCCCAAAGGTTATTATGGCTACACCTTC.

The rearrangement uses TRBV6-5 and TRBJ2-5, with D possibly being TRBD2 (6 bases). V gave up 0 bases and J gave up 7 bases, with 15 bases separating them. CDR3 length: 15 amino acids. CDR1 MNHEY and CDR2 SVGAGI come from the germline V gene. CDR3 DNA sequence: TGTGCCAGCAGTTACTCGAAAGCCGGGAGCCCGACCCAGTACTTC. This gives the protein CASSYSKAGSPTQYF.

The V gene is TRBV4-1, the J gene TRBJ2-6; 8 bases agree with TRBD1. The CDR3 loop spans 17 amino acids. The germline V gene encodes CDR1 MGHRA and CDR2 YSYEKL. The V segment lost 4 bases and the J segment 0 bases; nucleotides outside the gene matches: 5. CDR3 residues: CASSPTGVGSGANVLTF. Written as DNA, the CDR3 is TGCGCCAGCAGCCCGACAGGGGTGGGCTCTGGGGCCAACGTCCTGACTTTC.

The chain is built from TRBV5-1 and TRBJ1-4; the match to TRBD1 covers 8 bases. Germline V gives CDR1 SGHRS, CDR2 YFSETQ. The CDR3 is made up of 14 amino acids. Germline trimming cut 3 bases from V and 7 bases from J; bases unmatched to any gene: 5. CDR3 DNA sequence: TGCGCCAGCAGCTCCGGACAGGGAGCTGAAAAACTGTTTTTT. Protein product: CASSSGQGAEKLFF.

J is TRBJ1-2 and V is TRBV7-3, with unresolved D. The CDR3 sequence is 14 residues long. V lost 5 bases to trimming and J lost 0 bases, with 10 bases between them. The germline V gene encodes CDR1 SGHTA and CDR2 FQGTGA. CDR3 sequence reads: CASSLGRANYGYTF. DNA for the CDR3: TGTGCCAGCAGCCTCGGACGGGCTAACTATGGCTACACCTTC.

This clone was seen a handful of times. The J gene is TRBJ2-5, the V gene TRBV2; no definite D call. Trimming cost V 3 bases and J 5 bases, with 10 bases left between them. The CDR3 sequence is 13 residues long. Germline V gives CDR1 SNHLY, CDR2 FYNNEI. The CDR3 DNA is TGTGCCAGCAGTGAGTGGGTAGTCGAGACCCAGTACTTC. Amino acids: CASSEWVVETQYF.

J is TRBJ2-3 and V is TRBV2; 11 bases fit TRBD1. CDR1 is SNHLY, CDR2 FYNNEI, per germline. After removal of 6 bases from V and 5 bases from J, the junction contained 4 bases not matched to a gene. This CDR3 has 14 amino acids. The CDR3 coding sequence is TGTGCCAGCAGCGGGACAGGGGGAGGAGATACGCAGTATTTT. Its translation is CASSGTGGGDTQYF.

V is TRBV6-1 and J is TRBJ2-3; D ambiguous. CDR1 is MNHNS and CDR2 is SASEGT in the germline V gene. V was trimmed by 4 bases and J by 1 base, leaving 12 bases between them. This CDR3 comprises 15 residues. CDR3 in DNA: TGTGCCAGCAGTGTTGAGAGGCAGGGCACAGATACGCAGTATTTT. This sequence encodes CASSVERQGTDTQYF.

The genes are TRBV4-1 and TRBJ1-3; TRBD1 agrees at 7 bases. Germline CDR1 is MGHRA and CDR2 is YSYEKL. Trimming cost V 1 base and J 2 bases; bases outside gene matches: 5. The CDR3 sequence is 16 residues long. Here the CDR3 reads CASSQGPGQTGNTIYF. The CDR3 nucleotides are TGCGCCAGCAGCCAAGGCCCGGGACAGACTGGAAACACCATATATTTT.

This clone was seen only once. The chain joins TRBV5-6 to TRBJ1-3; TRBD1 is a possible D gene (5 bases). Trimming took 0 bases from V and 2 from J, leaving 6 bases between them. The CDR3 loop spans 14 amino acids. In germline, CDR1 is SGHDT, CDR2 YYEEEE. The CDR3 reads CASSLVGAGNTIYF. The CDR3, as DNA: TGTGCCAGCAGCTTGGTAGGGGCTGGAAACACCATATATTTT.

The rearrangement joins TRBV18 to TRBJ2-5; 9 bases match TRBD2. The CDR3 contains 15 residues. The germline V gene encodes CDR1 KGHSH and CDR2 LQKENI. The V segment lost 3 bases and the J segment 5 bases; nucleotides outside the gene matches: 7. The CDR3 reads CASSPSSSGVETQYF. CDR3 in DNA: TGTGCCAGCTCACCGAGCTCTAGCGGGGTCGAGACCCAGTACTTC. The full variable domain, completed using reference TRBV18 and TRBJ2-5, is NAGVMQNPRHLVRRRGQEARLRCSPMKGHSHVYWYRQLPEEGLKFMVYLQKENIIDESGMPKERFSAEFPKEGPSILRIQQVVRGDSAAYFCASSPSSSGVETQYFGPGTRLLVL.

V usage is TRBV2 and J usage is TRBJ2-4; 14 bases are a match to TRBD2. Trimming cost V 8 bases and J 9 bases; bases outside gene matches: 6. The CDR3 loop spans 14 amino acids. Germline CDR1 and CDR2: SNHLY and FYNNEI. CDR3 sequence reads: CASGGTSGSSIQYF. In DNA, the CDR3 is TGTGCCAGCGGAGGGACTAGCGGGAGTAGCATTCAGTACTTC.

The chain joins TRBV4-2 to TRBJ2-7; 9 nucleotides align to TRBD2. The CDR3 totals 16 residues. In germline, CDR1 is LGHNA, CDR2 YNFKEQ. V shed 1 base, J shed 2 bases, and the junction held 6 bases outside the gene matches. This CDR3 is CASSQGDTSGPYEQYF. The CDR3 bases are TGTGCCAGCAGCCAAGGAGACACTAGCGGGCCCTACGAGCAGTACTTC.

The chain joins TRBV30 to TRBJ2-3, with TRBD2 as a possible D gene (6 bases). Trimming stripped 5 bases from V and 5 bases from J, with 11 bases between. CDR1 and CDR2 (germline): GTSNPN, SVGIG (reference sequence). The CDR3 sequence is 12 residues long. This chain's CDR3 is CAWSAGGDTQYF. The CDR3 region has the DNA TGTGCCTGGTCCGCCGGGGGAGATACGCAGTATTTT.

The chain joins TRBV6-6 to TRBJ2-7, with 7 bases fitting TRBD1. The CDR3 is 14 amino acids. Trimming removed 6 bases from V and 4 bases from J; junction bases left unmatched: 9. In germline, CDR1 is MNHNY, CDR2 SVGAGI (reference sequence). This CDR3 reads CASRTRDSRYEQYF. The CDR3 nucleotides are TGTGCCAGCAGAACCCGGGACAGTCGATACGAGCAGTACTTC.

In DNA, the CDR3 is TGCGCCAGCAGTCACCCCCCGGGGGGACAGTTATTTTCTAGCAATCAGCCCCAGCATTTT. This encodes CASSHPPGGQLFSSNQPQHF. The chain combines TRBV23-1 with TRBJ1-5, with 7 bases fitting TRBD1. TRBV23-1 is an ORF, and what it does is uncertain. The CDR3 sequence is 20 residues long. The J segment lost 0 bases and the V segment lost 3 bases, leaving 17 bases of the junction unmatched.